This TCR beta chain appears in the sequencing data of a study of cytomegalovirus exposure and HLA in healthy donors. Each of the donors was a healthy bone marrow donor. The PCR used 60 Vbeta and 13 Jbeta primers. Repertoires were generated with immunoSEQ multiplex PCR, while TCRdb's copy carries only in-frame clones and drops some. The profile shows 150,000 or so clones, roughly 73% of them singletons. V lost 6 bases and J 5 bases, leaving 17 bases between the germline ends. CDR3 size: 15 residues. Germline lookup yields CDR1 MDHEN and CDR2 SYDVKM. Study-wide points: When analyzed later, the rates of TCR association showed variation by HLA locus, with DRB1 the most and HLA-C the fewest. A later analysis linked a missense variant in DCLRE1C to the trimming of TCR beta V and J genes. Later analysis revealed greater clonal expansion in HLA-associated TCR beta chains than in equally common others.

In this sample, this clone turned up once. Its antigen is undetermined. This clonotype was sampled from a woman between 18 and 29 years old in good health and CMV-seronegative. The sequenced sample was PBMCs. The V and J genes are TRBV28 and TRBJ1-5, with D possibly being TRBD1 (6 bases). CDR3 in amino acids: CASSRGGAGDQPQHF. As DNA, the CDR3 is TGTGCCAGCAGCCGGGGGGGGGCCGGAGATCAGCCCCAGCATTTT. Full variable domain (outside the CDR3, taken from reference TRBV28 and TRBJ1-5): DVKVTQSSRYLVKRTGEKVFLECVQDMDHENMFWYRQDPGLGLRLIYFSYDVKMKEKGDIPEGYSVSREKKERFSLILESASTNQTSMYLCASSRGGAGDQPQHFGDGTRLSIL.